The T cell receptor beta chain under discussion was sequenced for a study of blood T cell repertoires in COVID-19. For the study at large: Samples of COVID-19 (acute and convalescent) were obtained from the United States, Italy and Spain.

J gave up 0 bases and V 4 bases, and 0 bases lay outside the gene matches. In germline, CDR1 is SGDLS, CDR2 YYNGEE. The CDR3 covers 15 residues. TCRdb keeps only in-frame clones here, not all; method: immunoSEQ multiplex PCR. The sample consists of 150,000 to 200,000 clones, approximately 88% of them appearing once. The sequencing sample was made of PBMCs or T cells enriched from blood (not recorded which). The origin of this receptor is a woman aged 60-75 years who had recovered from COVID-19. This sequence joins TRBV9 and TRBJ2-2, with TRBD2 matching 10 bases. The CDR3 region is CASSLAGANTGELFF. In nucleotides, the CDR3 is TGTGCCAGCAGCCTAGCGGGAGCGAACACCGGGGAGCTGTTTTTT.